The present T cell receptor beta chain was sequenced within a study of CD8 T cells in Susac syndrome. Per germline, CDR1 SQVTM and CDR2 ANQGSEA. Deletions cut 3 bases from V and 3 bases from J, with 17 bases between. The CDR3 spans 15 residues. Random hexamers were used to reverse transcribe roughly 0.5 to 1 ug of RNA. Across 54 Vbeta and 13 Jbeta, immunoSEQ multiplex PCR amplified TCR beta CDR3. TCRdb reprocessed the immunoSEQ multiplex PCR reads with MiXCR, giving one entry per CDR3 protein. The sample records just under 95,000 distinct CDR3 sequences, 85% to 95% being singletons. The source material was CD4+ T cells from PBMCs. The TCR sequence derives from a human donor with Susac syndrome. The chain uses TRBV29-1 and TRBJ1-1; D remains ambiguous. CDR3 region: CSVEGGEVSYTEAFF. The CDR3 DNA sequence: TGCAGCGTTGAGGGAGGTGAGGTGAGCTACACTGAAGCTTTCTTT.